This T cell receptor beta chain was retrieved from a study of T-cell reconstitution after alpha-beta-depleted transplantation in children. This CDR3 has 14 amino acids. Between the trimmed V and J ends, which lost 0 bases and 2 bases, there was a span of 11 bases. Germline values: CDR1 DFQATT, CDR2 SNEGSKA (reference sequence). TCRbeta library construction was performed incorporating unique molecular identifiers. TCRdb re-called the PCR reads through MiXCR, storing one row per CDR3 protein. This sample has 350,000 to 500,000 distinct CDR3 sequences, with over 40% found just once. General study findings and limits: Elevated TCRbeta diversity at day 60 was traced, in some patients, to surviving recipient T cells and thymic progenitors. Fresh T-cell production supplied most of the T-cell counts and diversity seen one year after transplant. Expanded graft clones numbering several hundred reportedly gave rise to alpha-beta T cells about two months after transplant.

As to this clonotype: Its antigen is undetermined.

The chain combines TRBV20-1 with TRBJ2-7; D possibly uses TRBD1 or TRBD2 (5 bases each). The receptor comes from a girl aged 2-10 years with aplastic anemia, due to receive a stem cell transplant. Specimen: PBMCs, collected before TCRalphabeta/CD19-depleted stem cell transplant. CDR3 DNA sequence: TGCAGTGCTAGAGAGGTGGGGGTCCCCTACGAGCAGTACTTC. This gives the protein CSAREVGVPYEQYF.